This T cell receptor beta chain was captured by sequencing in a study of blood T cells in healthy people across ages. Germline assignment: CDR1 DFQATT and CDR2 SNEGSKA (reference sequence). Between the trimmed V and J ends, which lost 5 bases and 0 bases, there was a span of 11 bases. The CDR3 spans 14 residues. Primers used in a second PCR of about 7 to 11 cycles were a sample-barcoded 5' primer and a J-beta primer mix. TCRdb redid the calling of the 5' RACE reads with MiXCR, one entry per CDR3 protein. The repertoire includes about 800,000 distinct CDR3 sequences, nearly 60% of them detected once, and 22% sits in the top ten. Donors were systemically healthy Caucasian individuals from Russia aged 6 to 90 years.

Sequencing was performed on blood. The origin of this receptor is a man aged 30 to 39 in good health. The chain links TRBV20-1 to TRBJ2-4; no clear D gene. As DNA, the CDR3 is TGCAGTGCTTGGGGTGGGTTAGCCAAAAACATTCAGTACTTC. Translated, it gives CSAWGGLAKNIQYF.